Sequencing of this TCR beta chain was carried out in a study of blood T cell repertoires in COVID-19. Turning to the study itself: Researchers got acute and convalescent COVID-19 samples from the United States, Italy and Spain. PBMCs, B-cell-depleted T cells, or T cells provided the cDNA or gDNA that made up the material.

Under the authors' procedure: Amplification from reference gene primers served as the basis for estimated nucleated cell counts. Method: immunoSEQ multiplex PCR; TCRdb's copy keeps in-frame clones and lacks some. The V and J calls and clone size are taken from that table; D and trimming were inferred from the DNA. The sample holds some 220,000 clones, roughly four fifths seen once. Seattle researchers signed up patients amid active infection and tracked them longitudinally. The CDR3 contains 15 residues. Per the germline V gene, CDR1 is GTSNPN and CDR2 is SVGIG (reference sequence). V shed 2 bases and J shed 6 bases, with 17 bases lying between them.

The sequenced sample consisted of peripheral blood. The V and J genes are TRBV30 and TRBJ1-5; a weak D match, TRBD1 (5 bases). The clonotype comes from a woman in her 70s with COVID-19, enrolled during active disease. CDR3 sequence reads: CAWSRGSGYVQPQHF. CDR3 nucleotide sequence: TGTGCCTGGAGTAGGGGATCAGGCTATGTTCAGCCCCAGCATTTT. Full variable domain (remainder filled in from reference TRBV30 and TRBJ1-5): SQTIHQWPATLVQPVGSPLSLECTVEGTSNPNLYWYRQAAGRGLQLLFYSVGIGQISSEVPQNLSASRPQDRQFILSSKKLLLSDSGFYLCAWSRGSGYVQPQHFGDGTRLSIL.